The count of the clone carrying this TCR beta chain is one. The sample is drawn from a study of Ad26.COV2.S vaccination and SARS-CoV-2 variants. Repertoires were generated with immunoSEQ multiplex PCR, while TCRdb's copy carries only in-frame clones and drops some. The sample consists of fewer than 500,000 clones, 90% of them appearing once. Documented treatment: over 15 received Ad26.COV2.S at low or high dose, single or two shots; several received placebo; per-sample allocation not given. Collection of the samples took place on day 63 after the first injection of vaccine or placebo. CDR1 is DFQATT, CDR2 SNEGSKA, per germline (reference sequence). This CDR3 has 11 amino acids. V lost 7 bases, J lost 3 bases, and 3 bases stayed unmatched.

The input for sequencing was peripheral blood, taken in a trial of Ad26.COV2.S vaccine versus placebo. This TCR was recovered from a person between 18 and 65 years old who received the Ad26.COV2.S COVID-19 vaccine or a placebo. The V call is TRBV20-1, the J call TRBJ2-7, with 7 bases that match TRBD2. The CDR3 loop reads CSGGGGYEQYF. CDR3 DNA: TGCAGTGGCGGGGGAGGCTACGAGCAGTACTTC.